The rows below give T cell receptor beta chains drawn from one sample of a study of regulatory T cells in long-lasting Graves disease. TCRdb independently ran MiXCR on the multiplex PCR reads; one entry per CDR3 protein. This table holds 400,000 to 500,000 distinct CDR3 sequences, approximately 15% found once. The same data also contributed to another study, on T cells in Graves' hyperthyroidism and ophthalmopathy.

Sequences were derived from peripheral blood mononuclear cells (PBMCs), sampled at new diagnosis, from a patient treated with antithyroid drugs. These TCRs come from a middle-aged woman with Graves disease. Each CDR3 is given with its conserved first and last residue. The D gene is left open where the match is weak. Not every row has a clone size; where given, it reads once, few, many or a size class.

j_call clone_size v_call d_call cdr3_aa cdr3_nt
TRBJ2-7 many TRBV13 TRBD1 CASSRQGSGYEQYF TGTGCCAGCAGCCGACAGGGTTCTGGCTACGAGCAGTACTTC
TRBJ1-5 many TRBV2 - CASSELGLQSQPQHF TGTGCCAGCAGTGAGTTGGGACTCCAGAGTCAGCCCCAGCATTTT
TRBJ1-4 many TRBV20-1 TRBD1 CSARATGINEKLFF TGCAGTGCTAGAGCGACAGGGATTAATGAAAAACTGTTTTTT
TRBJ2-7 many TRBV6-2/TRBV6-3 - CASSYHQVGYEQYF TGTGCCAGCAGTTACCACCAGGTGGGCTACGAGCAGTACTTC
TRBJ1-6 many TRBV6-2/TRBV6-3 - CASSYTDTKTLHF TGTGCCAGCAGTTACACCGACACGAAAACCCTCCACTTT
TRBJ2-1 many TRBV20-1 TRBD2 CSARDHSGSLYEQFF TGCAGTGCTAGAGATCATAGCGGGAGTCTCTATGAGCAGTTCTTC
TRBJ1-6 many TRBV11-2 - CASSLEPGVNSPLHF TGTGCCAGCAGCTTAGAACCAGGGGTTAATTCACCCCTCCACTTT
TRBJ2-2 - TRBV6-1 TRBD2 CASSEKAGVYGELLF TGTGCCAGCAGTGAAAAAGCGGGAGTTTACGGGGAGCTGCTTTTT
TRBJ2-5 many TRBV20-1 - CSARDPWGETQYF TGCAGTGCCCGGGACCCTTGGGGAGAGACCCAGTACTTC
TRBJ2-4 many TRBV28 TRBD1 CASSHGQGDIQYF TGTGCCAGCAGTCACGGTCAGGGGGACATTCAGTACTTC
TRBJ2-1 - TRBV7-3 TRBD2 CASRPTSATSGRPFF TGTGCCAGCAGACCGACCTCCGCAACTAGCGGGAGACCGTTCTTC
TRBJ1-5 few TRBV19 - CASSSTGSDGVWTQHF TGTGCCAGTAGTTCGACAGGTTCTGATGGAGTTTGGACCCAGCATTTT